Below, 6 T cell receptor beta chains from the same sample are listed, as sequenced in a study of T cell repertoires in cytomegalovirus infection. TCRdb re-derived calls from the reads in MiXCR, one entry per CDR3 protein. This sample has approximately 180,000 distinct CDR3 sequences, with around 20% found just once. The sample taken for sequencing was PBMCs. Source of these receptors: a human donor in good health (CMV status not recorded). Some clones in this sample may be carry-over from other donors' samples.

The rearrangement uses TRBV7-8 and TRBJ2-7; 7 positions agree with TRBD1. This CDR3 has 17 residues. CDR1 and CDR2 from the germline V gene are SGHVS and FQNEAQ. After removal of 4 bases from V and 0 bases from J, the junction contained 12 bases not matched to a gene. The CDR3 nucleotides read TGTGCCAGCAGCTCCCCTAGACAGGGCGCCCTCTCCTACGAGCAGTACTTC. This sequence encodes CASSSPRQGALSYEQYF. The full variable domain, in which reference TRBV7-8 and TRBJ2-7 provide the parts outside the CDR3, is GAGVSQSPRYKVAKRGQDVALRCDPISGHVSLFWYQQALGQGPEFLTYFQNEAQLDKSGLPSDRFFAERPEGSVSTLKIQRTQQEDSAVYLCASSSPRQGALSYEQYFGPGTRLTVT.

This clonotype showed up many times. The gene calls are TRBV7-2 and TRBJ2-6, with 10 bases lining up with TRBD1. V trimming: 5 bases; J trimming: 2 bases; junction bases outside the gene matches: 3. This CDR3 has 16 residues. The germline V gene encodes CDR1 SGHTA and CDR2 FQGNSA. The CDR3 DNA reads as TGTGCCAGCAGCCCCGGGACAGGGGCTGGGGCCAACGTCCTGACTTTC. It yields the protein CASSPGTGAGANVLTF.

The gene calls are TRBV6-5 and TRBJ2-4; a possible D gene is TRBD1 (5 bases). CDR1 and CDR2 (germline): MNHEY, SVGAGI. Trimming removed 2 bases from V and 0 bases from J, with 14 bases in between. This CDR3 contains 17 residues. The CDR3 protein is CASSYVDRALAKNIQYF. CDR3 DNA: TGTGCCAGCAGTTACGTCGACAGAGCTCTAGCCAAAAACATTCAGTACTTC.

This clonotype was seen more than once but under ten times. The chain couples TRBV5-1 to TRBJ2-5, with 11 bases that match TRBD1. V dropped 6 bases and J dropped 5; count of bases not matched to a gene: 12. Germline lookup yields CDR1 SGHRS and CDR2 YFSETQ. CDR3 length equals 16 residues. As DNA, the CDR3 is TGCGCCAGCACCCGGTCCCCGGACAGGGGGCCTGAGACCCAGTACTTC. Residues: CASTRSPDRGPETQYF.

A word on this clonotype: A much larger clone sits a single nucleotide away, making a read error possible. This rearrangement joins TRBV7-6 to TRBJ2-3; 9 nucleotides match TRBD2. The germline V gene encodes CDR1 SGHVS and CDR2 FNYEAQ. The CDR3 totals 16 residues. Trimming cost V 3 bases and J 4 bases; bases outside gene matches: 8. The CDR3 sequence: CASSFEVAGVADTQYF. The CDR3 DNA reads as TGTGCCAGCAGCTTCGAAGTAGCGGGAGTTGCAGATACGCAGTATTTT. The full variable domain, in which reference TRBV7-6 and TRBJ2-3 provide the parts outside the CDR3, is GAGVSQSPRYKVTKRGQDVALRCDPISGHVSLYWYRQALGQGPEFLTYFNYEAQQDKSGLPNDRFSAERPEGSISTLTIQRTEQRDSAMYRCASSFEVAGVADTQYFGPGTRLTVL.

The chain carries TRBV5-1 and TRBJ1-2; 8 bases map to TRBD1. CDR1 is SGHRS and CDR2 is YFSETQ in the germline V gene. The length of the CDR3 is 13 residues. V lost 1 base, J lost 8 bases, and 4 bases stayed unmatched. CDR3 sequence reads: CASSLQQGGGYTF. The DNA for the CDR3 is TGCGCCAGCAGCTTGCAACAGGGGGGCGGCTACACCTTC. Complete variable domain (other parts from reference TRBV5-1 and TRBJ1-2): KAGVTQTPRYLIKTRGQQVTLSCSPISGHRSVSWYQQTPGQGLQFLFEYFSETQRNKGNFPGRFSGRQFSNSRSEMNVSTLELGDSALYLCASSLQQGGGYTFGSGTRLTVV.